The 7 T cell receptor beta chains below come from one sample, sequenced in a study of post-analysis software for immune sequencing data. Study findings and constraints: A few TRBV segments were significantly more frequent in patients than in controls. TRBV5-6, TRBV5-1 and TRBV20-1 were among these segments.

Unique molecular identifiers had been added to the TCR beta cDNA libraries. TCRdb redid the calling of the PCR reads with MiXCR, one entry per CDR3 protein. The sample includes approximately 770,000 distinct CDR3 sequences, about 43% of them seen just once. Their cognate antigens are unknown. The sequenced material came from blood. Receptors were obtained from a girl aged 10-17 years with multiple sclerosis.

This clonotype was detected only a few times. The chain carries TRBV6-2 or TRBV6-3 and TRBJ2-3, with 7 positions matching TRBD1. Germline loops: CDR1 MNHEY, CDR2 SVGEGT. The CDR3 runs 16 residues. V lost 10 bases, J lost 4 bases, and 17 bases stayed unmatched. DNA of the CDR3: TGTGCCACCCAGGGACAGTCGAGGATCATTGCAGATACGCAGTATTTT. Its translation is CATQGQSRIIADTQYF.

The V call is TRBV5-6, the J call TRBJ2-4; no definite D call. The J call may be in error: the DNA end matches TRBJ2-7 better. CDR3 size: 13 residues. Germline values: CDR1 SGHDT, CDR2 YYEEEE. CDR3 DNA sequence: TGTGCCAGCAGCTCCATGGGTCGCTACGAGCAGTACTTC. Translated: CASSSMGRYEQYF.

This clonotype showed up just a few times. The chain is built from TRBV5-1 and TRBJ2-1; 7 bases are shared with TRBD2. There are 16 residues in the CDR3. Germline loops: CDR1 SGHRS, CDR2 YFSETQ. Unmatched junction bases numbered 8, after V lost 0 bases and J lost 5 bases. The CDR3 nucleotides read TGCGCCAGCAGCTTGGGGCTAGCGGTCATAAACAATGAGCAGTTCTTC. This encodes CASSLGLAVINNEQFF.

This clonotype appeared a few times. A much more abundant neighbour one base away suggests this may be a read error. The chain uses TRBV5-6 and TRBJ1-1; a possible D gene is TRBD1 (5 bases). The CDR3 is 12 residues long. Germline assignment: CDR1 SGHDT and CDR2 YYEEEE. Between the trimmed V and J ends, which lost 4 bases and 2 bases, there was a span of 6 bases. The CDR3 here is CASSRDNTEAFF. DNA of the CDR3: TGTGCCAGCAGCCGGGACAACACTGAAGCTTTCTTT.

The chain employs TRBV18 and TRBJ1-1; D is unresolved. The germline gives CDR1 KGHSH, CDR2 LQKENI. Trimming stripped 0 bases from V and 5 bases from J, with 13 bases between. The CDR3 covers 15 residues. CDR3 sequence reads: CASSPPEGRGTEAFF. The CDR3 DNA is TGTGCCAGCTCACCACCGGAGGGAAGAGGAACTGAAGCTTTCTTT.

The CDR3 protein is CASREKGRGEKLFF. CDR3 bases: TGTGCCAGCAGGGAGAAAGGGAGGGGTGAAAAACTGTTTTTT. The chain uses TRBV11-2 and TRBJ1-4; TRBD1 might be the D (5 bases). Germline V CDR1 and CDR2: SGHAT, FQNNGV. V shed 6 bases and J shed 7 bases, with 15 bases lying between them. The CDR3 is 14 residues long.

The chain is built from TRBV20-1 and TRBJ2-2; 14 bases map to TRBD2. Germline CDR1 DFQATT, CDR2 SNEGSKA (reference sequence). The V gene end was trimmed by 5 bases and the J gene end by 9 bases; junction bases not matched to a gene: 11. The CDR3 runs 16 residues. Written as DNA, the CDR3 is TGCAGTGCTGGGTCCGGGACTAGCGGGAGTGGCAGGGAGCTGTTTTTT. The encoded protein is CSAGSGTSGSGRELFF.